The clone carrying this TCR beta chain was observed a handful of times. During active infection, Seattle patients enrolled and were then monitored through disease. Assay used: immunoSEQ multiplex PCR; TCRdb lists only in-frame clones, some missing. The table has 250,000 to 350,000 clones, 65% to 85% seen once. The entry originates in a study of blood T cell repertoires in COVID-19. Study-level background: Sites in the United States, Italy and Spain provided acute and convalescent COVID-19 samples.

Germline values: CDR1 SGHTA, CDR2 FQGNSA. This CDR3 has 16 residues. V lost 0 bases to trimming and J lost 4 bases, with 13 bases between them. V is TRBV7-2 and J is TRBJ1-3; no clear D gene. This sequence was found in a human donor with COVID-19, enrolled during active disease. The donor label of this sample is uncertain. The sample comprised peripheral blood. The CDR3, as DNA: TGTGCCAGCAGCTTAGCGCACTGGTCTGCGGGAAACACCATATATTTT. Amino acids: CASSLAHWSAGNTIYF.